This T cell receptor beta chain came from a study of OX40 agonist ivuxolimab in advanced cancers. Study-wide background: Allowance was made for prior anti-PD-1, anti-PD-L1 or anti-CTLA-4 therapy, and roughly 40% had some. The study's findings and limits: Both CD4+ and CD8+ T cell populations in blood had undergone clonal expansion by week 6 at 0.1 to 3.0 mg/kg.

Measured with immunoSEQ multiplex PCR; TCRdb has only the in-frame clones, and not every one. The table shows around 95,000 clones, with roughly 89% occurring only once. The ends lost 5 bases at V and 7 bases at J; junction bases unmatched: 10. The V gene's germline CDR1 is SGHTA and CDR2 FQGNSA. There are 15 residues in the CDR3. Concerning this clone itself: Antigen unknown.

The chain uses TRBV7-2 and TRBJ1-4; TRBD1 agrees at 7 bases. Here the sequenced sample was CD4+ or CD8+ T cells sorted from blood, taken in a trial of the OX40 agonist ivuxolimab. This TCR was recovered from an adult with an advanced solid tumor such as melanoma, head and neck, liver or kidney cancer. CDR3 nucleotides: TGTGCCAGCAGCCCCCGCCCGGACAGGTCTGAAAAACTGTTTTTT. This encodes CASSPRPDRSEKLFF.